These 29 T cell receptor beta chains were sequenced from one sample in a study of lymphopenia after photon versus proton radiotherapy. The data were produced by immunoSEQ multiplex PCR, yet TCRdb's version contains in-frame clones alone and is incomplete. The top ten clones hold roughly 12% of a sample with approximately 65,000 clones, roughly nine tenths of them seen once. This material consisted of peripheral blood, taken from a patient treated with proton-based radiotherapy. These receptors all stem from a man older than 75 with esophageal cancer.

This clone has more than one count but fewer than ten. The chain recombines TRBV11-2 with TRBJ2-3; D remains ambiguous. Trimming pared 3 bases from V and 2 bases from J, leaving 6 bases between. Germline CDR1 is SGHAT and CDR2 is FQNNGV. This CDR3 spans 13 amino acids. The CDR3 region is CASSFGFTDTQYF. CDR3 DNA: TGTGCCAGCAGCTTTGGGTTCACAGATACGCAGTATTTT.

This chain connects TRBV7-8 to TRBJ1-2; D is uncertain. The V gene lost 5 bases and the J gene lost 4 bases, with 17 bases spanning the gap. This CDR3 is built from 15 residues. CDR1 and CDR2 from the germline V gene are SGHVS and FQNEAQ. This chain's CDR3 is CASSLQHSFVYGYTF. The CDR3 bases are TGTGCCAGCAGCCTCCAACACAGTTTTGTCTATGGCTACACCTTC.

V is TRBV7-8 and J is TRBJ2-7, with a tentative D call TRBD2 (7 bases). Germline CDR1 is SGHVS and CDR2 is FQNEAQ. Deletions cut 1 base from V and 3 bases from J, with 19 bases between. This CDR3 is built from 17 residues. In DNA, the CDR3 is TGTGCCAGCAGCTTAGAGGGGGGGAGCCAGGGACTCTACGAGCAGTACTTC. Translating it yields CASSLEGGSQGLYEQYF.

Only one count was recorded for this clone. This chain uses TRBV7-2 with TRBJ1-2; TRBD1 is a possible D gene (5 bases). This CDR3 is built from 15 residues. CDR1 is SGHTA, CDR2 FQGNSA, per germline. The germline V and J ends were trimmed by 4 bases and 0 bases, with 12 bases remaining between them. In DNA, the CDR3 is TGTGCCAGCAGCTCAACAGGAGCAGCTAACTATGGCTACACCTTC. Translating gives CASSSTGAANYGYTF.

The J gene is TRBJ2-1, the V gene TRBV11-3; possible D gene TRBD1, 6 bases. Trimming took off 5 bases at V and 2 bases at J, with 13 bases between the two ends. Germline V gives CDR1 SGHNT, CDR2 YENEEA. This CDR3 comprises 15 residues. This chain's CDR3 is CASSPAGDPYNEQFF. The CDR3 DNA follows: TGTGCCAGCAGCCCCGCAGGGGATCCCTACAATGAGCAGTTCTTC.

The CDR3, as DNA: TGTGCCAGCAGCTCGGGGAACACCGGGGAGCTGTTTTTT. Translated, it gives CASSSGNTGELFF. The chain is built from TRBV9 and TRBJ2-2; D unclear. CDR3 length: 13 amino acids. Germline V gene data show CDR1 as SGDLS and CDR2 as YYNGEE. V gave up 4 bases and J gave up 1 base, with 5 bases separating them.

The J gene is TRBJ1-5, the V gene TRBV7-2, with 7 bases lining up with TRBD1. Trimming cost V 4 bases and J 11 bases; bases outside gene matches: 11. Germline V lookup: CDR1 SGHTA, CDR2 FQGNSA. The CDR3 has 14 residues. This CDR3 is CASSWDDRARTQHF. The CDR3 DNA reads as TGTGCCAGCAGCTGGGACGACAGGGCACGGACCCAGCATTTT.

The J gene is TRBJ2-7, the V gene TRBV18; the match to TRBD1 covers 7 bases. After removal of 1 base from V and 2 bases from J, the junction contained 2 bases not matched to a gene. CDR3 length: 14 residues. Germline CDR1 KGHSH, CDR2 LQKENI. The CDR3 nucleotides are TGTGCCAGCTCACCACAGGGGGCGGCCTACGAGCAGTACTTC. This sequence encodes CASSPQGAAYEQYF. Combining the CDR3 with reference TRBV18 and TRBJ2-7 gives the whole variable domain NAGVMQNPRHLVRRRGQEARLRCSPMKGHSHVYWYRQLPEEGLKFMVYLQKENIIDESGMPKERFSAEFPKEGPSILRIQQVVRGDSAAYFCASSPQGAAYEQYFGPGTRLTVT.

CDR3: CASSLPPPGQGRDTEAFF. CDR3 bases: TGTGCCAGTAGTCTACCCCCCCCGGGACAGGGCCGGGACACTGAAGCTTTCTTT. The genes are TRBV19 and TRBJ1-1, with TRBD1 matching 9 bases. Looked up from germline, CDR1 is LNHDA and CDR2 is SQIVND (reference sequence). The CDR3 consists of 18 residues. After removal of 5 bases from V and 3 bases from J, the junction contained 16 bases not matched to a gene.

The rearrangement joins TRBV5-4 to TRBJ2-7, with 11 bases aligning to TRBD2. Looked up from germline, CDR1 is SGHNT and CDR2 is YYREEE (reference sequence). V dropped 4 bases and J dropped 1; count of bases not matched to a gene: 10. This CDR3 contains 17 residues. The DNA of the CDR3 is TGTGCCAGCAGCCAACGTCTTAGCGGGGGGGCTTCCTACGAGCAGTACTTC. It yields the protein CASSQRLSGGASYEQYF.

The chain uses TRBV2 and TRBJ1-5; D may be TRBD1 (5 bases). Trimming removed 2 bases at V and 0 bases at J, with 5 bases between. Germline assignment: CDR1 SNHLY and CDR2 FYNNEI. The length of the CDR3 is 14 residues. CDR3 region: CASSEQGSNQPQHF. The CDR3 DNA sequence: TGTGCCAGCAGTGAACAGGGTAGCAATCAGCCCCAGCATTTT.

The chain recombines TRBV4-2 with TRBJ1-2; D ambiguous. This CDR3 comprises 15 residues. Trimming shortened V by 0 bases and J by 4 bases, and 12 bases separated the two germline ends. CDR1 and CDR2 (germline): LGHNA, YNFKEQ. The chain's CDR3 is CASSQEPRRSYGYTF. CDR3 nucleotides: TGTGCCAGCAGCCAAGAACCGAGACGGAGCTATGGCTACACCTTC.

This clone was observed a handful of times. This rearrangement joins TRBV6-1 to TRBJ2-7; possibly TRBD1 for D (6 bases). The CDR3 covers 13 residues. Deletions cut 1 base from V and 6 bases from J, with 10 bases between. CDR1 MNHNS and CDR2 SASEGT come from the germline V gene. The CDR3, as DNA: TGTGCCAGCAGTGAAGGGACAGTTCGCGAGCAGTACTTC. Its translation is CASSEGTVREQYF.

Comments on this clone: At one boundary the junction diverges from the germline segment, which might be a read error. The CDR3 DNA sequence: TGTGCCAGCAGCTTGGGAGGGTCAGGGCAGCCCCAGCATTTT. It is translated as CASSLGGSGQPQHF. This sequence joins TRBV5-1 and TRBJ1-5; D is possibly TRBD1 (5 bases). CDR1 is SGHRS, CDR2 YFSETQ, per germline. The CDR3 covers 14 residues.

CDR3 in amino acids: CASSLDEGSNEQYF. DNA of the CDR3: TGTGCCAGCAGCTTAGATGAGGGATCCAACGAGCAGTACTTC. The V and J genes are TRBV7-9 and TRBJ2-7, with D perhaps TRBD2 (5 bases). This CDR3 comprises 14 residues. Trimming removed 1 base at V and 5 bases at J, with 12 bases between. The germline V gene has CDR1 SEHNR and CDR2 FQNEAQ (reference sequence).

There are a few counts of this clone. The V and J genes are TRBV4-1 and TRBJ1-2; 9 nucleotides agree with TRBD1. V lost 10 bases and J lost 4; bases outside the gene matches: 4. Germline CDR1 is MGHRA and CDR2 is YSYEKL. CDR3 length equals 12 residues. The CDR3 protein is CAIGDRAYGYTF. The CDR3, as DNA: TGCGCCATCGGGGACAGGGCCTATGGCTACACCTTC.

This chain uses TRBV13 with TRBJ1-1, with unresolved D. Germline V gives CDR1 PRHDT, CDR2 FYEKMQ (reference sequence). The CDR3 is made up of 12 amino acids. The germline V and J ends were trimmed by 0 bases and 8 bases, with 7 bases remaining between them. CDR3 loop: CASSLGLIEAFF. Here the CDR3 DNA reads TGTGCCAGCAGCTTAGGCCTTATCGAAGCTTTCTTT.

About this clone: The CDR3 ends on some other residue instead of the conserved phenylalanine or tryptophan, so this is likely a read error. This chain joins TRBV6-1 and TRBJ1-1, with D perhaps TRBD1 (5 bases). This CDR3 has 15 residues. The V and J ends lost 1 base and 0 bases respectively, with 9 bases between them. The germline V gene has CDR1 MNHNS and CDR2 SASEGT. CDR3 coding DNA: TGTGCCAGCAGTGAAGGGGGGACCTTGAACACTGAAGCTTTCCTT. Translated, it gives CASSEGGTLNTEAFL.

This chain links TRBV5-4 with TRBJ1-2; no clear D. Germline-derived CDR1 and CDR2 are SGHNT and YYREEE (reference sequence). CDR3 length: 14 residues. V was shortened by 6 bases and J by 4 bases, with 16 bases between the two germline ends. CDR3 loop: CASKIEGFGYGYTF. The CDR3 nucleotides read TGTGCCAGCAAGATTGAGGGTTTTGGCTATGGCTACACCTTC.

The chain employs TRBV7-3 and TRBJ2-3; D gene unclear. The CDR3 length is 11 residues. Germline V gene lookup returns CDR1 SGHTA and CDR2 FQGTGA. Trimming cost V 5 bases and J 4 bases, with 4 bases left between them. The CDR3 nucleotides are TGTGCCAGCAGCGTTGCAGATACGCAGTATTTT. Protein product: CASSVADTQYF. Full variable domain (missing parts from reference TRBV7-3 and TRBJ2-3): GAGVSQTPSNKVTEKGKYVELRCDPISGHTALYWYRQSLGQGPEFLIYFQGTGAADDSGLPNDRFFAVRPEGSVSTLKIQRTERGDSAVYLCASSVADTQYFGPGTRLTVL.

This clone was counted a single time. The chain is built from TRBV30 and TRBJ2-3, with TRBD2 identical over 15 bases. Looked up from germline, CDR1 is GTSNPN and CDR2 is SVGIG (reference sequence). Germline trimming cut 4 bases from V and 5 bases from J; bases unmatched to any gene: 7. The CDR3 spans 16 residues. The CDR3 loop is CAWTTGLAGGQDTQYF. CDR3 sequence (DNA): TGTGCCTGGACGACCGGACTAGCGGGGGGGCAAGATACGCAGTATTTT.

This chain links TRBV19 with TRBJ2-7; perhaps TRBD1 as D (6 bases). Germline-derived CDR1 and CDR2 are LNHDA and SQIVND (reference sequence). This CDR3 region has 15 residues. The ends were cut back, 6 bases at V and 1 base at J, with 16 bases in the middle. CDR3 in amino acids: CASRQGATPSYEQYF. In nucleotides, the CDR3 is TGTGCCAGTAGACAGGGCGCGACTCCTTCCTACGAGCAGTACTTC.

The chain carries TRBV7-9 and TRBJ2-7; D uncertain. V gave up 0 bases and J gave up 2 bases, with 11 bases separating them. This CDR3 has 15 amino acids. The germline gives CDR1 SEHNR, CDR2 FQNEAQ (reference sequence). CDR3 sequence reads: CASSLAGGRPYEQYF. The CDR3 DNA reads TGTGCCAGCAGCTTAGCAGGTGGGCGCCCCTACGAGCAGTACTTC.

The chain links TRBV10-3 to TRBJ2-3, with D maybe TRBD2 (5 bases). With 8 bases removed from V and 1 base from J, the gap between germline ends came to 13 bases. The CDR3 spans 14 residues. In germline, CDR1 is ENHRY, CDR2 SYGVKD. The CDR3 region has the DNA TGTGCCATCCAAGACTACTCCGGCACAGATACGCAGTATTTT. Translating it yields CAIQDYSGTDTQYF.

V gene TRBV5-4 combines with J gene TRBJ2-7; 8 positions match TRBD1. The CDR3 totals 14 residues. Germline lookup yields CDR1 SGHNT and CDR2 YYREEE (reference sequence). The junction had 11 bases not matched to a gene; V was cut back by 2 bases and J by 10 bases. The CDR3 nucleotides are TGTGCCAGCAGCTTAGGTCGCAGGGGGCCGGAACAGTACTTC. Translated: CASSLGRRGPEQYF.

This clone was counted between two and nine times. This chain joins TRBV4-2 and TRBJ2-7, with D perhaps matching TRBD2 (6 bases). V lost 1 base, J lost 0 bases, and 16 bases lay in between. The CDR3 runs 17 residues. Germline CDR1 and CDR2: LGHNA and YNFKEQ. CDR3 loop: CASSQGFSGEPSYEQYF. DNA for the CDR3: TGTGCCAGCAGCCAAGGCTTCTCGGGAGAACCCTCCTACGAGCAGTACTTC.

The V and J genes are TRBV9 and TRBJ1-1, with no clear D. The germline V gene encodes CDR1 SGDLS and CDR2 YYNGEE. This CDR3 has 14 residues. Trimming took off 0 bases at V and 5 bases at J, with 11 bases between the two ends. The CDR3, as DNA: TGTGCCAGCAGCGTAGATTGGGTAGGGACTGAAGCTTTCTTT. Translated: CASSVDWVGTEAFF.

The chain joins TRBV6-5 to TRBJ2-7; 10 bases map to TRBD1. The length of the CDR3 is 14 residues. J lost 5 bases, V lost 6 bases, and 7 bases had no gene match. The germline V gene has CDR1 MNHEY and CDR2 SVGAGI. The CDR3 reads CASSRQGARNEQYF. In DNA form, the CDR3 reads TGTGCCAGCAGCAGACAGGGGGCGCGGAACGAGCAGTACTTC.

This chain joins TRBV29-1 and TRBJ2-1; 11 nucleotides align to TRBD1. The J segment lost 0 bases and the V segment lost 7 bases, leaving 17 bases of the junction unmatched. The germline V gene encodes CDR1 SQVTM and CDR2 ANQGSEA. This CDR3 is built from 19 residues. Written as DNA, the CDR3 is TGCAGCGGGGGTCCACGGACAGGGGGCTACTTTAGCTCCTACAATGAGCAGTTCTTC. Protein product: CSGGPRTGGYFSSYNEQFF.